This T cell receptor (beta chain) was sequenced during a study of PD-1 blockade in classical Hodgkin lymphoma. Study summary: It was nivolumab at 3 mg/kg, given intravenously every 2 weeks, that patients received.

Every one of the patients relapsed after autologous stem cell transplantation (brentuximab vedotin exposure was variable). Comments on this clone: Its antigen is not known.

Profiling relied on immunoSEQ multiplex PCR, and the TCRdb table lists in-frame clones only, not all of them. The data contain about 58,000 clones, less than 95% of them singletons. Study conclusions and caveats: Factors driving the repertoire differences, possibly disease activity or prior therapy, remain undefined. Diminished baseline TCR diversity has been reported in newly diagnosed patients relative to healthy donors.

The sequence was collected from a human donor with classical Hodgkin lymphoma. Sequenced material: peripheral blood mononuclear cells (PBMCs), taken before the second cycle of nivolumab.

CDR3 in amino acids: CASSSVTGTIDEQYF. The CDR3 bases are TGCGCCAGCAGCTCGGTAACAGGGACTATAGACGAGCAGTACTTC. The gene calls are TRBV5-1 and TRBJ2-7, with D possibly matching TRBD2 (7 bases). Germline lookup yields CDR1 SGHRS and CDR2 YFSETQ. With 3 bases removed from V and 5 bases from J, the gap between germline ends came to 18 bases. The CDR3 consists of 15 residues.